Below, 25 T cell receptor beta chains from the same sample are listed, as sequenced in a study of blood T cells in healthy people across ages. Primers used in a second PCR of about 6 to 11 cycles were a sample-barcoded 5' primer and a J-beta primer mix. TCRdb redid the calling of the 5' RACE reads with MiXCR, one entry per CDR3 protein. Of 800,000 to 950,000 distinct CDR3 sequences in the sample, about 48% were seen once. The sample was blood. The receptors stem from a man aged 25 to 40 in good health.

The chain has TRBV7-3 and TRBJ2-1, with 8 bases that match TRBD2. Germline trimming cut 1 base from V and 4 bases from J; bases unmatched to any gene: 6. The CDR3 totals 16 residues. Germline V gene lookup returns CDR1 SGHTA and CDR2 FQGTGA. In DNA, the CDR3 is TGTGCCAGCAGCTTAAGGTCGGGGGGGGGTTACAATGAGCAGTTCTTC. It specifies CASSLRSGGGYNEQFF.

Only one count was recorded for this clonotype. CDR3 residues: CASSTIASLRGETQYF. The CDR3 bases are TGTGCCAGTAGTACTATCGCCTCTCTCAGGGGAGAGACCCAGTACTTC. The chain couples TRBV19 to TRBJ2-5; D is possibly TRBD1 (6 bases). Deletions cut 4 bases from V and 4 bases from J, with 19 bases between. Germline values: CDR1 LNHDA, CDR2 SQIVND (reference sequence). CDR3 length: 16 residues. The variable domain in full, completed from reference TRBV19 and TRBJ2-5, reads DGGITQSPKYLFRKEGQNVTLSCEQNLNHDAMYWYRQDPGQGLRLIYYSQIVNDFQKGDIAEGYSVSREKKESFPLTVTSAQKNPTAFYLCASSTIASLRGETQYFGPGTRLLVL.

Only a few counts were recorded for this clonotype. The rearrangement uses TRBV29-1 and TRBJ1-1; TRBD1 aligns across 9 bases. The germline gives CDR1 SQVTM, CDR2 ANQGSEA. Unmatched junction bases numbered 9, after V lost 3 bases and J lost 10 bases. This CDR3 contains 13 residues. The CDR3 coding sequence is TGCAGCGTTGATCGGGGACAGGGAGCCGGAGCTTTCTTT. Protein product: CSVDRGQGAGAFF.

The chain joins TRBV4-2 to TRBJ2-7; no reliable D call. The ends were cut back, 0 bases at V and 3 bases at J, with 9 bases in the middle. The CDR3 is 14 residues long. Germline V gives CDR1 LGHNA, CDR2 YNFKEQ. The CDR3 region has the DNA TGTGCCAGCAGCCAAGATCGACTGGACTACGAGCAGTACTTC. Its protein is CASSQDRLDYEQYF.

V gene TRBV9 combines with J gene TRBJ1-2; maybe TRBD1 (6 bases). CDR1 is SGDLS and CDR2 is YYNGEE in the germline V gene. V was pared by 3 bases and J by 3 bases, with 12 bases between. The CDR3 extends over 14 amino acids. The CDR3 here is CASSEATGYYGYTF. CDR3 in DNA: TGTGCCAGCAGCGAAGCAACAGGGTACTATGGCTACACCTTC.

V is TRBV12-3 or TRBV12-4 and J is TRBJ1-4; no definite D call. This CDR3 is 14 amino acids long. The germline V and J ends were trimmed by 6 bases and 0 bases, with 8 bases remaining between them. The CDR3 sequence: CASRPPPTNEKLFF. In DNA form, the CDR3 reads TGTGCCAGCAGACCCCCACCAACTAATGAAAAACTGTTTTTT.

The chain employs TRBV29-1 and TRBJ1-2, with D uncertain. This CDR3 spans 13 amino acids. Trimming took 5 bases from V and 3 from J, leaving 13 bases between them. The germline CDR1 and CDR2 sequences are SQVTM and ANQGSEA. The DNA for the CDR3 is TGCAGCGTTTCACCTACAAGAGACTATGGCTACACCTTC. Its translation: CSVSPTRDYGYTF.

The chain carries TRBV10-3 and TRBJ2-7; TRBD1 is a possible D gene (7 bases). Trimming stripped 11 bases from V and 2 bases from J, with 22 bases between. CDR3 length equals 15 residues. CDR1 and CDR2 from the germline V gene are ENHRY and SYGVKD. As DNA, the CDR3 is TGTGCCGTACAAAACGACAGGGACTTTCCCTACGAGCAGTACTTC. As protein: CAVQNDRDFPYEQYF.

This clonotype occurred a few times. The chain recombines TRBV11-2 with TRBJ2-4; D call uncertain. Germline values: CDR1 SGHAT, CDR2 FQNNGV. The V end was cut by 5 bases, the J end by 0 bases, with 11 bases between. The CDR3 spans 15 residues. The CDR3 region is CASSPLLLAKNIQYF. The CDR3 region has the DNA TGTGCCAGCAGCCCTCTGCTTCTAGCCAAAAACATTCAGTACTTC.

The sample holds one count of this clonotype. The chain carries TRBV6-1 and TRBJ2-7, with D possibly being TRBD1 or TRBD2 (5 bases each). In germline, CDR1 is MNHNS, CDR2 SASEGT. The V and J ends lost 1 base and 3 bases respectively, with 16 bases between them. The CDR3 runs 16 residues. The CDR3 bases are TGTGCCAGCAGTGAAGAGCCCCCGGGACGCGTCTACGAGCAGTACTTC. Protein: CASSEEPPGRVYEQYF.

A word on this clonotype: A read error may produce the germline difference seen at one junction end. CDR3 coding DNA: TGTGCCGGCAGCGATACACGGGGAAACATTCAGTACTTC. Translated: CAGSDTRGNIQYF. The chain is built from TRBV11-2 and TRBJ2-7, with D perhaps matching TRBD2 (5 bases). The J call is in doubt because the DNA end fits TRBJ2-4 better. The CDR3 contains 13 residues. The germline V gene has CDR1 SGHAT and CDR2 FQNNGV.

J is TRBJ1-6 and V is TRBV12-3 or TRBV12-4; D unclear. This CDR3 is 16 amino acids long. V was clipped by 4 bases and J by 3 bases, with 13 bases between them. This CDR3 reads CASSSDKEFYNSPLHF. DNA of the CDR3: TGTGCCAGCAGTTCAGACAAGGAGTTCTATAATTCACCCCTCCACTTT.

The gene calls are TRBV6-2 or TRBV6-3 and TRBJ2-7, with D tentatively TRBD1 (5 bases). The germline V gene encodes CDR1 MNHEY and CDR2 SVGEGT. Trimming removed 5 bases from V and 3 bases from J, with 11 bases in between. The CDR3 length is 13 residues. This CDR3 reads CASSLPGNYEQYF. CDR3 nucleotides: TGTGCCAGCAGTCTCCCAGGGAACTACGAGCAGTACTTC.

This clonotype was seen many times. The V and J genes are TRBV4-1 and TRBJ1-6; 9 positions agree with TRBD1. Germline CDR1 and CDR2: MGHRA and YSYEKL. This CDR3 has 15 amino acids. The V segment lost 2 bases and the J segment 10 bases; nucleotides outside the gene matches: 6. The CDR3 DNA follows: TGCGCCAGCAGCCAAATAGGGACAGGGAAGTCACCCCTCCACTTT. Residues: CASSQIGTGKSPLHF.

The V call is TRBV3-1, the J call TRBJ2-4; D gene unclear. V lost 4 bases and J lost 10, with 20 bases in between. This CDR3 has 15 residues. Germline V gives CDR1 LGHDT, CDR2 YNNKEL (reference sequence). CDR3 region: CASSPPQSGLLIQYF. In DNA form, the CDR3 reads TGTGCCAGCAGCCCCCCTCAATCCGGCCTACTTATTCAGTACTTC.

This clonotype was counted a single time. This chain joins TRBV12-3 or TRBV12-4 and TRBJ1-2; 9 nucleotides agree with TRBD1. J was trimmed by 1 base and V by 5 bases; bases with no gene match: 5. This CDR3 has 15 amino acids. This chain's CDR3 is CASSPTGGYNYGYTF. The DNA of the CDR3 is TGTGCCAGCAGTCCCACAGGGGGCTATAACTATGGCTACACCTTC.

This clonotype was counted a few times. V and J are TRBV6-2 or TRBV6-3 and TRBJ2-5; the D is unclear. The DNA matches TRBJ2-7 better at its end, which makes the J call doubtful. The germline CDR1 and CDR2 sequences are MNHEY and SVGEGT. CDR3 length: 13 residues. The CDR3 sequence: CASSVPGFYEQYF. In DNA form, the CDR3 reads TGTGCCAGCAGTGTGCCCGGATTCTACGAGCAGTACTTC.

The rearrangement joins TRBV7-2 to TRBJ2-5; 12 nucleotides agree with TRBD2. The germline V gene has CDR1 SGHTA and CDR2 FQGNSA. With V trimmed by 7 bases and J by 2 bases, 11 bases remained unmatched. The CDR3 has 17 amino acids. The CDR3 reads CASTLSGTSGGQETQYF. CDR3 sequence (DNA): TGTGCCAGCACCCTATCGGGTACTAGCGGGGGGCAAGAGACCCAGTACTTC.

There are a few counts of this clonotype. V is TRBV15 and J is TRBJ2-5; D is possibly TRBD2 (5 bases). The end of the DNA aligns better with TRBJ2-7, so the J call may be wrong. CDR3 length: 13 residues. From germline, CDR1 is LNHNV and CDR2 YYDKDF (reference sequence). The CDR3 DNA follows: TGTGCCACCAGCAGAGATCCCGGGGACGAGCAGTACTTC. Encoded protein: CATSRDPGDEQYF.

This chain joins TRBV3-1 and TRBJ2-3; D is unclear. Looked up from germline, CDR1 is LGHDT and CDR2 is YNNKEL (reference sequence). The CDR3 has 17 residues. The V and J ends lost 0 bases and 4 bases respectively, with 17 bases between them. The CDR3 DNA follows: TGTGCCAGCAGCCAAGAGCTCCGGTCGCGGCCGGCAGATACGCAGTATTTT. Translating gives CASSQELRSRPADTQYF.

About this clonotype itself: The junction departs from germline at one end; a sequencing error may be responsible. This chain connects TRBV25-1 to TRBJ1-2, with 8 bases that match TRBD1. CDR1 and CDR2 (germline): MGHDK, SYGVNS. The CDR3 totals 17 residues. The CDR3 nucleotides read TGTGCCAGCAGTGACCCCCGGGTCGGACAGGGTCTCGATGGCCACACCTTC. Protein: CASSDPRVGQGLDGHTF.

This clonotype has more than one count but fewer than ten. The rearrangement links TRBV7-8 to TRBJ2-7, with 11 positions matching TRBD2. V lost 5 bases to trimming and J lost 2 bases; unmatched junction nucleotides: 5. Germline CDR1 SGHVS, CDR2 FQNEAQ. This CDR3 is 15 amino acids long. Written as DNA, the CDR3 is TGTGCCAGCAGCCTCGGGACTAGCGGAACCTACGAGCAGTACTTC. This gives the protein CASSLGTSGTYEQYF. Variable domain in full (rest from reference TRBV7-8 and TRBJ2-7): GAGVSQSPRYKVAKRGQDVALRCDPISGHVSLFWYQQALGQGPEFLTYFQNEAQLDKSGLPSDRFFAERPEGSVSTLKIQRTQQEDSAVYLCASSLGTSGTYEQYFGPGTRLTVT.

V is TRBV11-2 and J is TRBJ1-2; D is undetermined. The CDR3 covers 13 residues. V was cut by 5 bases and J by 1 base, with 8 bases left in between. Germline loops: CDR1 SGHAT, CDR2 FQNNGV. CDR3 amino acids: CASSADLNYGYTF. In DNA, the CDR3 is TGTGCCAGCAGCGCGGACCTTAACTATGGCTACACCTTC.

The chain carries TRBV5-1 and TRBJ2-3; D could derive from TRBD1 or TRBD2 (5 bases each). Trimming pared 4 bases from V and 0 bases from J, leaving 12 bases between. The CDR3 totals 15 residues. Per the germline V gene, CDR1 is SGHRS and CDR2 is YFSETQ. The DNA of the CDR3 is TGCGCCAGCAGCGAGGGACCAAAGAGCACAGATACGCAGTATTTT. It translates to CASSEGPKSTDTQYF.

This clonotype came up a few times. The rearrangement uses TRBV9 and TRBJ1-2, with D possibly being TRBD1 (5 bases). Trimming cost V 4 bases and J 7 bases, with 11 bases left between them. The CDR3 is 12 amino acids. Germline V gene sequence: CDR1 SGDLS, CDR2 YYNGEE. The CDR3: CASSLQGSGYTF. The CDR3 region has the DNA TGTGCCAGCAGCCTTCAGGGTTCTGGCTACACCTTC. Full variable domain (missing parts from reference TRBV9 and TRBJ1-2): DSGVTQTPKHLITATGQRVTLRCSPRSGDLSVYWYQQSLDQGLQFLIQYYNGEERAKGNILERFSAQQFPDLHSELNLSSLELGDSALYFCASSLQGSGYTFGSGTRLTVV.